Listed here are 8 T cell receptor beta chains from one sample, sequenced in a study of identical twins. TCRdb reprocessed the 5' RACE reads via MiXCR and lists one record per CDR3 protein. The repertoire has under 900,000 distinct CDR3 sequences, about 20% of them found once; the top ten carry around 14%. These sequences were also reported in another study, on T cells expressing NK-cell markers.

Sequences were obtained from PBMCs. The receptors originated from a young woman in good health.

The rearrangement joins TRBV7-9 to TRBJ1-3; D remains unclear. The V gene's germline CDR1 is SEHNR and CDR2 FQNEAQ (reference sequence). The V gene lost 7 bases and the J gene lost 1 base, with 11 bases spanning the gap. The CDR3 totals 14 residues. The CDR3 DNA reads TGTGCCAGCATGGGAATCTTTTCTGGAAACACCATATATTTT. Its translation is CASMGIFSGNTIYF. Filled out from reference TRBV7-9 and TRBJ1-3, the complete variable domain reads DTGVSQNPRHKITKRGQNVTFRCDPISEHNRLYWYRQTLGQGPEFLTYFQNEAQLEKSRLLSDRFSAERPKGSFSTLEIQRTEQGDSAMYLCASMGIFSGNTIYFGEGSWLTVV.

This clonotype was seen more than once but under ten times. The rearrangement uses TRBV6-2 or TRBV6-3 and TRBJ2-2; TRBD2 might be the D (5 bases). Germline CDR1 reads MNHEY; CDR2 reads SVGEGT. Trimming left V 7 bases short and J 5 bases short, with 17 bases between. This CDR3 has 15 amino acids. The CDR3 protein is CASTDGLASTGELFF. The CDR3 DNA follows: TGTGCCAGCACCGATGGGCTAGCTAGTACCGGGGAGCTGTTTTTT.

The chain links TRBV18 to TRBJ2-2; D might be TRBD1 (6 bases). Trimming left V 3 bases short and J 7 bases short, with 9 bases between. This CDR3 comprises 13 residues. Germline V lookup: CDR1 KGHSH, CDR2 LQKENI. CDR3 sequence: CASSPQGLGELFF. The CDR3 nucleotides read TGTGCCAGCTCACCGCAGGGGCTCGGGGAGCTGTTTTTT.

This clonotype was counted between two and nine times. The V and J genes are TRBV7-3 and TRBJ2-1; D not certain. This CDR3 contains 18 residues. Trimming left V 1 base short and J 10 bases short, with 26 bases between. Germline assignment: CDR1 SGHTA and CDR2 FQGTGA. CDR3 DNA sequence: TGTGCCAGCAGCTTAAATGAGCGCAGACCTTCCCGGCTCGGAGAGCAGTTCTTC. Translation gives CASSLNERRPSRLGEQFF. Using reference TRBV7-3 and TRBJ2-1 for the parts outside the CDR3, the full variable domain is GAGVSQTPSNKVTEKGKYVELRCDPISGHTALYWYRQSLGQGPEFLIYFQGTGAADDSGLPNDRFFAVRPEGSVSTLKIQRTERGDSAVYLCASSLNERRPSRLGEQFFGPGTRLTVL.

The chain couples TRBV20-1 to TRBJ2-2; D possibly corresponds to TRBD2 (5 bases). This CDR3 is built from 13 residues. V was shortened by 7 bases and J by 0 bases, with 9 bases between the two germline ends. Per germline, CDR1 DFQATT and CDR2 SNEGSKA (reference sequence). CDR3 region: CSGTATNTGELFF. CDR3 in DNA: TGCAGTGGGACTGCAACGAACACCGGGGAGCTGTTTTTT.

The rearrangement uses TRBV5-1 and TRBJ2-3; D might be TRBD2 (7 bases). Trimming cost V 2 bases and J 6 bases, with 16 bases left between them. From germline, CDR1 is SGHRS and CDR2 YFSETQ. This CDR3 is built from 15 residues. CDR3 bases: TGCGCCAGCAGCTTTCCGGCGGGGGCGGGTGATACGCAGTATTTT. Protein sequence: CASSFPAGAGDTQYF.

This clonotype was observed a handful of times. The V call is TRBV9, the J call TRBJ2-3, with a weak D call TRBD2 (5 bases). Germline V gives CDR1 SGDLS, CDR2 YYNGEE. This CDR3 region has 15 residues. The V gene lost 0 bases and the J gene lost 5 bases, with 13 bases spanning the gap. Written as DNA, the CDR3 is TGTGCCAGCAGCGTAGACTACCCCGCGGGAGATACGCAGTATTTT. Translated: CASSVDYPAGDTQYF.

This clonotype was detected ten times or more. The J gene is TRBJ1-2, the V gene TRBV12-3 or TRBV12-4; D possibly corresponds to TRBD1 (5 bases). V was trimmed by 0 bases and J by 4 bases, leaving 6 bases between them. The CDR3 has 13 amino acids. CDR3 region: CASSLAQGYGYTF. The CDR3 coding sequence is TGTGCCAGCAGTTTAGCCCAGGGCTATGGCTACACCTTC.